This entry lists 9 T cell receptor beta chains sequenced from one sample in a study of tumor and adjacent non-tumor tissue in lung cancer. A modified ARM-PCR protocol with three rounds of nested PCR amplified TCRbeta. TCRdb re-called the multiplex PCR reads through MiXCR, storing one row per CDR3 protein. Here the sample spans 70,000 to 80,000 distinct CDR3 sequences, just under 75% being singletons. The template was RNA from unsorted bulk tissue. Sequencing was done on a sample of lung tumor tissue. These receptors originate from a woman between 40 and 50 years old with non-small cell lung cancer.

This clonotype was detected a few times. A single base separates this from a much larger clone, so it may be a read error. This chain uses TRBV10-2 with TRBJ1-6; TRBD1 matches at 8 bases. The germline V gene encodes CDR1 WSHSY and CDR2 SAAADI. V shed 2 bases and J 10 bases; nucleotides not matched to a gene: 7. CDR3 length: 15 amino acids. The CDR3: CASSETGQGLSPLHF. The DNA for the CDR3 is TGCGCCAGCAGTGAGACCGGACAGGGACTCTCACCCCTCCACTTT.

The V call is TRBV11-3, the J call TRBJ2-3; D may be TRBD2 (7 bases). The length of the CDR3 is 12 residues. Germline V lookup: CDR1 SGHNT, CDR2 YENEEA. V was clipped by 5 bases and J by 14 bases, with 17 bases between them. CDR3 coding DNA: TGTGCCAGCAGCCCTACACTGGGGGGGCGGTATTTT. This gives the protein CASSPTLGGRYF.

The chain has TRBV12-3 or TRBV12-4 and TRBJ1-3, with 9 bases matching TRBD1. The CDR3 runs to 15 residues. With 2 bases clipped from V and 4 bases from J, the junction kept 3 bases outside the gene matches. DNA for the CDR3: TGTGCCAGCAGTTTACAGGGGACAGGGGGAAACACCATATATTTT. This gives the protein CASSLQGTGGNTIYF.

This clonotype was counted ten times or more. The V and J genes are TRBV7-8 and TRBJ1-2, with D possibly being TRBD1 (5 bases). The CDR3 spans 14 residues. The V gene lost 5 bases and the J gene lost 8 bases, with 18 bases spanning the gap. The germline V gene encodes CDR1 SGHVS and CDR2 FQNEAQ. The CDR3 nucleotides are TGTGCCAGCAGCACGCGGACCGGGGCTCTCGGCTACACCTTC. It specifies CASSTRTGALGYTF.

This chain connects TRBV11-2 to TRBJ2-3, with a possible D match to TRBD2 (5 bases). The length of the CDR3 is 15 residues. Deletions cut 7 bases from V and 8 bases from J, with 22 bases between. CDR1 is SGHAT and CDR2 is FQNNGV in the germline V gene. CDR3 residues: CASNLGVTEPGTQYF. CDR3 nucleotide sequence: TGTGCCAGCAACTTGGGAGTTACAGAACCGGGTACGCAGTATTTT.

A word on this clonotype: A read error may produce the germline difference seen at one junction end. This chain connects TRBV12-3 or TRBV12-4 to TRBJ2-7; D might be TRBD2 (6 bases). This CDR3 contains 14 residues. The CDR3 loop reads CTSSFGGYSYEQYF. The CDR3 region has the DNA TGTACCAGCAGTTTCGGGGGATACTCCTACGAGCAGTACTTC.

Comments on this clonotype: Relative to the germline gene, one junction end is altered; a read error may explain this. The chain couples TRBV5-6 to TRBJ2-7; D unresolved. Germline V CDR1 and CDR2: SGHDT, YYEEEE. The CDR3 covers 15 residues. The CDR3 here is CVSSFTRVLSYEQYF. DNA for the CDR3: TGTGTCAGCAGCTTTACAAGGGTCCTCTCCTACGAGCAGTACTTC.

For this clonotype: A much larger clone sits a single nucleotide away, making a read error possible. The CDR3 DNA follows: TGTGCCAACCAGGACAGGGGACGCGCCGGGGAGCTGTTTTTT. It translates to CANQDRGRAGELFF. The J gene is TRBJ2-2, the V gene TRBV5-5; 9 bases match TRBD1. CDR3 length: 14 amino acids. Per the germline V gene, CDR1 is SGHKS and CDR2 is YYEKEE (reference sequence). V lost 9 bases to trimming and J lost 6 bases; unmatched junction nucleotides: 9.

As to this clonotype: A much larger clonotype is one base distant, so this may be a read error. J is TRBJ2-5 and V is TRBV6-1; 15 bases align to TRBD2. The CDR3 is 17 residues long. Germline CDR1 reads MNHNS; CDR2 reads SASEGT. The CDR3 bases are TGTGCCAGCACTGAAGGGACTAGCGGGAGGATTCAAGAGACCCAGTACTTC. This translates into CASTEGTSGRIQETQYF.